Included here is one TCR beta chain sequence, with context. This sample is part of a study of T cell changes during pregnancy in multiple sclerosis. Trimming removed 7 bases from V and 4 bases from J; junction bases left unmatched: 7. Germline V gene sequence: CDR1 SGHTA, CDR2 FQGNSA. The CDR3 totals 16 residues. The data were produced by immunoSEQ multiplex PCR, yet TCRdb's version contains in-frame clones alone and is incomplete. This repertoire shows around 57,000 clones, roughly 88% found once; its top ten account for under 1.5%. The material sequenced was peripheral blood, taken in the second trimester of pregnancy. The clonotype was recovered from a female donor with multiple sclerosis, enrolled in a pregnancy study. The chain links TRBV7-2 to TRBJ2-1; 13 bases are shared with TRBD2. The CDR3 DNA reads as TGTGCCAGCACCCTAAGGACTAGCGGGAGATACAATGAGCAGTTCTTC. Translated: CASTLRTSGRYNEQFF.